The clone carrying this TCR beta chain was observed a few times. Its target is unknown. Extracted RNA was reverse transcribed into cDNA, the sequencing template. The method was immunoSEQ multiplex PCR; TCRdb's version includes in-frame clones alone and lacks a portion of them. In the table there are 120,000 or so clones, about 59% of which are singletons. The data originate from a study of CD8+ T cells in alopecia areata. For the study at large: Treated patients took oral tofacitinib at 5 to 10 mg twice daily. Study results and limitations: With patients, TCR sharing proved less clear than in mice, a difference possibly related to HLA.

Looked up from germline, CDR1 is SNHLY and CDR2 is FYNNEI. Between the trimmed V and J ends, which lost 6 bases and 6 bases, there was a span of 11 bases. This CDR3 has 13 residues. Treatment defined: oral pan-JAK inhibitor, 5-10 mg twice daily. Lesional scalp tissue (obtained by punch biopsy) and peripheral blood were collected from alopecia areata patients. The clonotype was recovered from a human donor with alopecia areata. V and J are TRBV2 and TRBJ2-2; no definite D call. Source: CD4+ T cells sorted from blood, taken at week 4, from a patient treated with tofacitinib. CDR3 protein: CASRQVRAGELFF. CDR3 in DNA: TGTGCCAGCAGGCAGGTTCGCGCCGGGGAGCTGTTTTTT.